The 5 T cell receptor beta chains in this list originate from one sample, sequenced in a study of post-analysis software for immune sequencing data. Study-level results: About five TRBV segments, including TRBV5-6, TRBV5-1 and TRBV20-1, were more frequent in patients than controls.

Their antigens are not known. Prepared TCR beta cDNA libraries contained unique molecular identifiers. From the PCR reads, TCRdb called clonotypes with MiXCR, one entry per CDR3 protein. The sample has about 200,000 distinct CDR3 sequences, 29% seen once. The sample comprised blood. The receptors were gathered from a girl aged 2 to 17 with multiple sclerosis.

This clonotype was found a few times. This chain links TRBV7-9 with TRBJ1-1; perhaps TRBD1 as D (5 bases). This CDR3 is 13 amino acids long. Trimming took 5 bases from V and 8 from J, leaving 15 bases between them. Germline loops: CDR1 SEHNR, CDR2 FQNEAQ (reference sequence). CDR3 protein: CASSPRGTAEAFF. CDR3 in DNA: TGTGCCAGCAGCCCCCGAGGGACGGCCGAAGCTTTCTTT.

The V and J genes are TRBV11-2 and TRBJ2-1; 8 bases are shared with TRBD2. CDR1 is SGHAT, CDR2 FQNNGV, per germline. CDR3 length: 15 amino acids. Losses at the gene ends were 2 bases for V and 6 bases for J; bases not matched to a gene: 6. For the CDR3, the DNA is TGTGCCAGCAGCTTAAGTCAGCTAGCGGGCAATGAGCAGTTCTTC. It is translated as CASSLSQLAGNEQFF. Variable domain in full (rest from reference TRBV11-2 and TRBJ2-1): EAGVAQSPRYKIIEKRQSVAFWCNPISGHATLYWYQQILGQGPKLLIQFQNNGVVDDSQLPKDRFSAERLKGVDSTLKIQPAKLEDSAVYLCASSLSQLAGNEQFFGPGTRLTVL.

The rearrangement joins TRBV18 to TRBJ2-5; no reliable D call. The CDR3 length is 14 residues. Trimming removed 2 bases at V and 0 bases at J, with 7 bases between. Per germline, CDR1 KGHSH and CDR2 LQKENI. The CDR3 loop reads CASSPSGNQETQYF. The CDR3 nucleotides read TGTGCCAGCTCACCATCCGGCAACCAAGAGACCCAGTACTTC. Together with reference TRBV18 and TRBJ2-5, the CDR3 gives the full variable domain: NAGVMQNPRHLVRRRGQEARLRCSPMKGHSHVYWYRQLPEEGLKFMVYLQKENIIDESGMPKERFSAEFPKEGPSILRIQQVVRGDSAAYFCASSPSGNQETQYFGPGTRLLVL.

The CDR3 DNA reads TGCGCCAGCAGAAATCCGGGAAGCACAGATACGCAGTATTTT. Its protein product is CASRNPGSTDTQYF. J is TRBJ2-3 and V is TRBV5-1; perhaps TRBD2 as D (5 bases). Germline CDR1 is SGHRS and CDR2 is YFSETQ. The CDR3 runs 14 residues. V was clipped by 5 bases and J by 0 bases, with 10 bases between them.

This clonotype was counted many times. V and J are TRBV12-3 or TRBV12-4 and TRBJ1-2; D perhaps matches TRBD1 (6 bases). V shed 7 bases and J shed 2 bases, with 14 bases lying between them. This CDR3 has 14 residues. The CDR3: CASTPHRENYGYTF. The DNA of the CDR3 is TGTGCCAGCACTCCCCACAGGGAGAACTATGGCTACACCTTC.